This note documents a single T cell receptor beta chain sequence. These data come from a study of cytomegalovirus exposure and HLA in healthy donors. 13 Jbeta primers and 60 Vbeta primers were used for the PCR. Here immunoSEQ multiplex PCR was the method, and the copy in TCRdb shows in-frame clones only, minus some. The data hold 50,000 to 80,000 clones, with 77% observed a single time. The sequenced material came from PBMCs. The sequence was obtained from a male donor in good health and CMV-seropositive.

The CDR3 region has the DNA TGTGCCAGCAGCAGCAGGACCTACAATGAGCAGTTCTTC. This encodes CASSSRTYNEQFF. The V gene is TRBV21-1, the J gene TRBJ2-1; the D call in the table, TRBD1, was not verified against the DNA. TRBV21-1 is a known pseudogene. The CDR3 has 13 residues.